The rows below give T cell receptor beta chains drawn from one sample of a study of naive and memory T cell subsets. TCRdb fed the UMI-ligation and nested PCR reads into MiXCR, producing one record per CDR3 protein. The data hold some 83,000 distinct CDR3 sequences, with over 8.5% observed a single time. Sequences were obtained from naive CD8+ T cells from blood. The receptors originated from a human donor in good health. CDR3s include the opening cysteine and the closing phenylalanine or tryptophan. A D gene is named only where the DNA matches it firmly. The size entry is marked missing in some rows and otherwise reads once, few, many or a size class.

j_call d_call clone_size cdr3_length v_call cdr3_nt cdr3_aa
TRBJ2-7 TRBD2 many 15 TRBV7-9 TGTGCCAGCAGCTCCACTAGCGGGAGGTTCTACGAGCAGTACTTC CASSSTSGRFYEQYF
TRBJ1-1 - many 14 TRBV29-1 TGCAGCGTTGAACTTAGCAGGTCGAACACTGAAGCTTTCTTT CSVELSRSNTEAFF
TRBJ2-7 - many 17 TRBV7-9 TGTGCCAGCAGCCTAACCGCCTTGGGGGGCTTCTCTCGCGAGCAGTACTTC CASSLTALGGFSREQYF
TRBJ2-1 TRBD2 many 16 TRBV14 TGTGCCAGCAGCCAAGATAGCGGGATCTCCTACAATGAGCAGTTCTTC CASSQDSGISYNEQFF
TRBJ2-2 - few 13 TRBV7-6 TGTGCCAGCAGCTTGAACAGGGTCGGGGAGCTGTTTTTT CASSLNRVGELFF
TRBJ2-3 TRBD2 many 15 TRBV20-1 TGCAGTGCAACCGGGACTAGCGAAAGCACAGATACGCAGTATTTT CSATGTSESTDTQYF
TRBJ1-1 - - 16 TRBV5-5 TGTGCCAGCAGCGGGGGGGATTGGGCAGGGGACACTGAAGCTTTCTTT CASSGGDWAGDTEAFF
TRBJ2-7 TRBD1 many 12 TRBV6-5 TGTGCCAGCAGTCCGGACAGGGGCGAGCAGTACTTC CASSPDRGEQYF
TRBJ2-7 - few 14 TRBV20-1 TGCAGTGCTAGAAAGGTTCGGGAGTCCTACGAGCAGTACTTC CSARKVRESYEQYF
TRBJ2-5 - - 16 TRBV4-1 TGCGCCAGCAGCCAAGAGTCAGGGCCGGTAGGAGAGACCCAGTACTTC CASSQESGPVGETQYF
TRBJ2-4 TRBD1 many 16 TRBV6-5 TGTGCCAGCAGCCCGACAGGGAATCTAGCCAAAAACATTCAGTACTTC CASSPTGNLAKNIQYF
TRBJ2-2 - few 12 TRBV25-1 TGTGCCAGCAGTGCAGGGGTAGGGGAGCTGTTTTTT CASSAGVGELFF
TRBJ2-7 - - 12 TRBV25-1 TGTGCCAGCAGTGTCACCTATAACGAGCAGTACTTC CASSVTYNEQYF
TRBJ2-1 TRBD2 few 17 TRBV12-3/TRBV12-4 TGTGCCAGCAGTTCGGGCCTAGCGGAGAGCTCCTACAATGAGCAGTTCTTC CASSSGLAESSYNEQFF
TRBJ1-3 TRBD1 few 15 TRBV15 TGTGCCACCAGCAGTGGACAGGGCTCTGGAAACACCATATATTTT CATSSGQGSGNTIYF
TRBJ2-7 - - 15 TRBV18 TGTGCCAGCTCACCATTCCGGGACCCTGACTACGAGCAGTACTTC CASSPFRDPDYEQYF
TRBJ2-1 TRBD1 many 16 TRBV7-9 TGTGCCAGCAGCGTCCCCCGGGACAGGGGGCTAAATGAGCAGTTCTTC CASSVPRDRGLNEQFF
TRBJ1-1 - few 14 TRBV3-1 TGTGCCAGCAGCGGAGGACTTTTGAACACTGAAGCTTTCTTT CASSGGLLNTEAFF